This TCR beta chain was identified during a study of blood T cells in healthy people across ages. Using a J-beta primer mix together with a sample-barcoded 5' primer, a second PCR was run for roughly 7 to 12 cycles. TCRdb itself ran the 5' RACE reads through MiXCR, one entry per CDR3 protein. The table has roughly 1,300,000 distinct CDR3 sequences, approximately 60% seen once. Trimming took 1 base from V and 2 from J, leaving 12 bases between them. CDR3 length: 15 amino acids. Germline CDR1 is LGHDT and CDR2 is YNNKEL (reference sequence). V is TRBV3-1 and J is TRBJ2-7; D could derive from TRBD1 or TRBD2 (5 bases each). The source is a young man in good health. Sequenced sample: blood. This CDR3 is CASSQGTPGPYEQYF. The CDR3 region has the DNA TGTGCCAGCAGCCAAGGAACTCCGGGGCCCTACGAGCAGTACTTC.